What follows is one T cell receptor beta chain and its context. Its antigen remains unknown. The sample originates from a study of cytomegalovirus exposure and HLA in healthy donors. Study at large: A subsequent analysis stated that the roughly 120 validation repertoires were run on the same platform as the approximately 700 first-cohort repertoires. Regarding the study as a whole: A later analysis found first-cohort TCR clusters tended to co-occur in the 90 to 150 validation repertoires. The study flagged 150 to 200 TCR beta chains as cytomegalovirus-associated. Across donors, most TCRs were seen rarely, yet some public ones were widespread.

V lost 4 bases, J lost 7 bases, and 2 bases stayed unmatched. Germline V CDR1 and CDR2: MNHEY, SMNVEV (reference sequence). CDR3 length: 13 residues. TCRdb's copy holds only in-frame clones and misses some; the assay was immunoSEQ multiplex PCR. This table has about 200,000 clones, roughly 87% appearing once. The sample taken for sequencing was PBMCs. This sequence joins TRBV27 and TRBJ1-2; TRBD1 agrees at 11 bases. The clonotype comes from a woman aged 18 to 35 in good health and CMV-seropositive. The CDR3 loop is CASSSGTGGGYTF. The CDR3 DNA sequence: TGTGCCAGCAGTTCAGGGACAGGGGGTGGCTACACCTTC.